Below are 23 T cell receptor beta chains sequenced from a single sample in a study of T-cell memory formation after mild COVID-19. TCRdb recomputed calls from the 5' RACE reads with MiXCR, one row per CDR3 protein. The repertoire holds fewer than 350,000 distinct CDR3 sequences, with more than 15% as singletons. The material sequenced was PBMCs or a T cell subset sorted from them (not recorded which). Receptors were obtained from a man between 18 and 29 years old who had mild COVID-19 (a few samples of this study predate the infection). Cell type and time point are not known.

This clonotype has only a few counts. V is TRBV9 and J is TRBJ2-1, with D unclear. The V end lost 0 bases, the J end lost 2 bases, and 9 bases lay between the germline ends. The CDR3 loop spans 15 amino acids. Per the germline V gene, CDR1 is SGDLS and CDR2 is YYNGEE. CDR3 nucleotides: TGTGCCAGCAGCGTAGCGGGCGATACCTACAATGAGCAGTTCTTC. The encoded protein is CASSVAGDTYNEQFF.

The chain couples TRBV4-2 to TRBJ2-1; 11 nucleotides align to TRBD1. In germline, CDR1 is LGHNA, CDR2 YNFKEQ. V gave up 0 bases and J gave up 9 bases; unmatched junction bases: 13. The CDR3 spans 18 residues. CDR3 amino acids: CASSQDRRGTGGETEQFF. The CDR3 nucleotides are TGTGCCAGCAGCCAAGATAGGAGGGGGACAGGGGGAGAAACTGAGCAGTTCTTC.

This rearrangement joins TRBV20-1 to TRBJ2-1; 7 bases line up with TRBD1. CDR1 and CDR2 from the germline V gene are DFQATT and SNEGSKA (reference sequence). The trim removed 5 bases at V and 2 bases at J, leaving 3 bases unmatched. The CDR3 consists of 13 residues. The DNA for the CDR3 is TGCAGTGCTCGGGGACAGACCTACAATGAGCAGTTCTTC. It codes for CSARGQTYNEQFF.

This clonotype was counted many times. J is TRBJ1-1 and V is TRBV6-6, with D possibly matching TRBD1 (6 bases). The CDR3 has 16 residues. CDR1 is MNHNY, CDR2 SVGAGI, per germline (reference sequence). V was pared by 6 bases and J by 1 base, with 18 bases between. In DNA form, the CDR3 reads TGTGCCAGCAGCAATAACCCCGACAGGTGGAACACTGAAGCTTTCTTT. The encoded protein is CASSNNPDRWNTEAFF.

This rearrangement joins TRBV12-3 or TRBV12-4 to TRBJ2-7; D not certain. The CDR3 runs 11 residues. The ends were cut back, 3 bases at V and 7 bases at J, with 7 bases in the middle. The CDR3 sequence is CASSFGFEQYV. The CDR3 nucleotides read TGTGCCAGCAGTTTTGGGTTTGAGCAGTACGTC.

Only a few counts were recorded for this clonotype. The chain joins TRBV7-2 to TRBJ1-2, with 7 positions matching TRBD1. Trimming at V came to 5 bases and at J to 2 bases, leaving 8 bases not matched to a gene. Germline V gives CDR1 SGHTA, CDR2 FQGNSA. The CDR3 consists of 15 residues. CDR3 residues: CASSPQGGANYGYTF. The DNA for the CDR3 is TGTGCCAGCAGCCCCCAAGGGGGCGCAAACTATGGCTACACCTTC.

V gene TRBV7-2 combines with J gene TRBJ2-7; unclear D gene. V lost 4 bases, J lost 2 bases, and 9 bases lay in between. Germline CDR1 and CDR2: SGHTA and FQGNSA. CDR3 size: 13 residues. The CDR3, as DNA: TGTGCCAGCAGCTGGGTTGGGGCCTACGAGCAGTACTTC. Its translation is CASSWVGAYEQYF.

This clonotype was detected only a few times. CDR3 sequence: CASSLTPSGDTDTQYF. CDR3 DNA sequence: TGTGCCAGCAGCCTGACCCCTTCGGGGGATACAGATACGCAGTATTTT. This chain uses TRBV7-2 with TRBJ2-3; tentative D call: TRBD2 (6 bases). Trimming removed 5 bases at V and 3 bases at J, with 18 bases between. Germline CDR1 and CDR2: SGHTA and FQGNSA. The CDR3 sequence is 16 residues long.

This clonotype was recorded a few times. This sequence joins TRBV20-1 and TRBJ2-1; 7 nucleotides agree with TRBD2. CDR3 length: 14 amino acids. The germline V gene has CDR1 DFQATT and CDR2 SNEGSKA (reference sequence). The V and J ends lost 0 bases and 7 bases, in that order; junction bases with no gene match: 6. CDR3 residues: CSAREERGLNEQFF. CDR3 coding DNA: TGCAGTGCTAGAGAAGAGCGGGGATTGAATGAGCAGTTCTTC.

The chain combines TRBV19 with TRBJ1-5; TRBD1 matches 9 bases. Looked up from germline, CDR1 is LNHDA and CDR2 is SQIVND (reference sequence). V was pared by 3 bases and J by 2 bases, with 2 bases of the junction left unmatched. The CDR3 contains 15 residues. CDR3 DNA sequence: TGTGCCAGTAGTATGACAGGGGGGCGCAATCAGCCCCAGCATTTT. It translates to CASSMTGGRNQPQHF.

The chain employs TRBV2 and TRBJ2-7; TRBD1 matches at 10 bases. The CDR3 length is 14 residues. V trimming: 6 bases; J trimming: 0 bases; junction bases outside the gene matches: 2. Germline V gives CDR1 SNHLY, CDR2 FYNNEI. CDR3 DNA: TGTGCCAGCAGCGACAGGGGGCTCTCCTACGAGCAGTACTTC. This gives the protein CASSDRGLSYEQYF.

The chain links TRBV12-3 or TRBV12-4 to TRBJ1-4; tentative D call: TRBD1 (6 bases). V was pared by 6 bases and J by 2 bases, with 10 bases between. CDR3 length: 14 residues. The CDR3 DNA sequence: TGTGCCAGCAGCCGCAGGGGTACTAATGAAAAACTGTTTTTT. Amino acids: CASSRRGTNEKLFF.

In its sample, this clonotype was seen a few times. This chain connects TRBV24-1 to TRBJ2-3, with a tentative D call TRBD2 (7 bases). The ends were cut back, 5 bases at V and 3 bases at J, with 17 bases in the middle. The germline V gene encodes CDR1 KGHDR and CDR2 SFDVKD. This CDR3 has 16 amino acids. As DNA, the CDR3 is TGTGCCACCAGTGTCCTTGGGGGGGCCGGTACAGATACGCAGTATTTT. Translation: CATSVLGGAGTDTQYF.

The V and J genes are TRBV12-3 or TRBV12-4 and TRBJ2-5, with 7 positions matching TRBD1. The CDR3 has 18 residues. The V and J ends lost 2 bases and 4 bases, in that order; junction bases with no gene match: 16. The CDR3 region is CASSLTDRDLHPLETQYF. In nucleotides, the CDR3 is TGTGCCAGCAGTTTAACCGACAGGGATCTACACCCCCTAGAGACCCAGTACTTC.

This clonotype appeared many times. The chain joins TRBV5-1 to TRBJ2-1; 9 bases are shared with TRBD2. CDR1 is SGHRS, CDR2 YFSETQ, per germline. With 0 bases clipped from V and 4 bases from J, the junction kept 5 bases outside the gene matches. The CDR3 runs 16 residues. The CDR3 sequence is CASSLGSRGGYNEQFF. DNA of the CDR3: TGCGCCAGCAGCTTGGGCTCGCGGGGGGGATACAATGAGCAGTTCTTC.

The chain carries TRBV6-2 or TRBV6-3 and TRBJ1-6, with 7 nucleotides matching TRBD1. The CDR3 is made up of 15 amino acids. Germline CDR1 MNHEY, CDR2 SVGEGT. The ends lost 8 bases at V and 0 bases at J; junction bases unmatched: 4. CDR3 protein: CASSQGDSYNSPLHF. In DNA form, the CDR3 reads TGTGCCAGCTCGCAGGGGGACTCCTATAATTCACCCCTCCACTTT.

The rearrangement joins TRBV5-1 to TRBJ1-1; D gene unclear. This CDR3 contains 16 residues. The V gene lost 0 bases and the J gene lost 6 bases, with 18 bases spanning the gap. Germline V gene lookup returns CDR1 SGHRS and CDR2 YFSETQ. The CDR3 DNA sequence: TGCGCCAGCAGCTTGGGTCTTCGACGGACCAACCCTGAAGCTTTCTTT. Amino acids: CASSLGLRRTNPEAFF.

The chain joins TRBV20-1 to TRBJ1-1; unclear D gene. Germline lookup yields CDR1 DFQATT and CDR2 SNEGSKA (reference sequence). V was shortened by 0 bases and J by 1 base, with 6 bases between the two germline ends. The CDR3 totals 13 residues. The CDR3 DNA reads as TGCAGTGCTAGAGATCTGGGGAACACTGAAGCTTTCTTT. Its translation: CSARDLGNTEAFF.

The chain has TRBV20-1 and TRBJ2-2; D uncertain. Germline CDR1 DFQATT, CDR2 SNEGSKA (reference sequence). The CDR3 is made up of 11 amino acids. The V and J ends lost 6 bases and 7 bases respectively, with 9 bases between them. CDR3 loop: CSAVPGGELFF. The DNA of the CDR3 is TGCAGTGCAGTCCCGGGCGGGGAGCTGTTTTTT.

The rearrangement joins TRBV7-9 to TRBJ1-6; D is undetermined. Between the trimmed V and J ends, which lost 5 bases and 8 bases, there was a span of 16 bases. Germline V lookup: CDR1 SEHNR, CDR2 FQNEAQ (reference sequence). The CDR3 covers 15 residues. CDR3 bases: TGTGCCAGCAGCCCCCCTGGGGTAGTTTATTCACCCCTCCACTTT. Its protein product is CASSPPGVVYSPLHF. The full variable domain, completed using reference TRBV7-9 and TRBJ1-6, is DTGVSQNPRHKITKRGQNVTFRCDPISEHNRLYWYRQTLGQGPEFLTYFQNEAQLEKSRLLSDRFSAERPKGSFSTLEIQRTEQGDSAMYLCASSPPGVVYSPLHFGNGTRLTVT.

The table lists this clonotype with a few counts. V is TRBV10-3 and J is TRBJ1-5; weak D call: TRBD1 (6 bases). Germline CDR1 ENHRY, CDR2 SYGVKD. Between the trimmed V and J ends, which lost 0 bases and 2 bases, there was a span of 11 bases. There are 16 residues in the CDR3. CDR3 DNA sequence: TGTGCCATCAGTGAGTCGGGAGGGGGGGGCAATCAGCCCCAGCATTTT. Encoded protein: CAISESGGGGNQPQHF.

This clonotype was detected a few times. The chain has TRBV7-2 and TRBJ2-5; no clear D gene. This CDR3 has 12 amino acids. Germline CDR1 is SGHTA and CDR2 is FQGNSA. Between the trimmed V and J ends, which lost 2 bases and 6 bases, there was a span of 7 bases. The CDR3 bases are TGTGCCAGCAGCTTATACCGACAGACCCAGTACTTC. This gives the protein CASSLYRQTQYF.

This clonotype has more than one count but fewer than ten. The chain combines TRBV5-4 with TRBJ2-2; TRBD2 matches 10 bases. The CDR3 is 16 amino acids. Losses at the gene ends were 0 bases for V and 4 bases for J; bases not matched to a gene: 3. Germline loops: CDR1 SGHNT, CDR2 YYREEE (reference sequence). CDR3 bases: TGTGCCAGCAGCTTGGCACTAGCGGGGCTCACCGGGGAGCTGTTTTTT. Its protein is CASSLALAGLTGELFF.